This T cell receptor beta chain was captured by sequencing in a study of beta chain features in type 1 diabetes. Of the isolated RNA, all was reverse transcribed, and so the sequenced material was expressed TCRB transcripts. Clones were sequenced by immunoSEQ multiplex PCR, and TCRdb holds only the in-frame ones, with some missing. The sample lists some 190,000 clones; approximately 8.1% were seen once. This CDR3 has 12 residues. Trimming stripped 3 bases from V and 4 bases from J, with 3 bases between. Per germline, CDR1 LGHNA and CDR2 YNFKEQ. This clone was recorded at least ten times. Its antigen is unknown. Overall study findings and caveats: Shortening of TCRB CDR3s, moderate but significant, appeared in all four CD4+ subsets of Type 1 diabetes patients.

Sequencing used central memory CD4+ T cells from blood. This receptor was identified in a woman aged 40 to 50 with type 1 diabetes. The chain couples TRBV4-2 to TRBJ1-4, with unresolved D. Written as DNA, the CDR3 is TGTGCCAGCAGCCACGGTAATGAAAAACTGTTTTTT. It specifies CASSHGNEKLFF.